This entry lists 3 T cell receptor beta chains sequenced from one sample in a study of T cell responses to AZD1222 COVID-19 vaccine (dated by TCRdb to the early 2020s). The intended sense of this specimen's time point label: about 28 days (+/-7) after the second vaccine dose. Libraries were built with the immunoSEQ multiplex PCR assay. TCRdb retrieved this table from immuneACCESS and kept in-frame rearrangements only. Not all clones are present; in checked studies, unresolved V genes account for under half, and no reason is known for the remainder. The sample contains tens of thousands of clones, around 90% of them found a single time. The biggest ten clones account for 4.7% of the sample. Specimen: peripheral blood, collected 28 days after the second AZD1222 dose. The receptors originated from an adult who received the AZD1222 COVID-19 vaccine.

V is TRBV27 and J is TRBJ1-1, with D hard to call. V was pared by 6 bases and J by 1 base, with 9 bases between. The CDR3 has 13 amino acids. In germline, CDR1 is MNHEY, CDR2 SMNVEV (reference sequence). CDR3 in amino acids: CASRRSGNTEAFF. The DNA of the CDR3 is TGTGCCAGCAGACGGTCCGGGAACACTGAAGCTTTCTTT.

The chain joins TRBV11-2 to TRBJ1-1; D is unresolved. The ends were cut back, 1 base at V and 1 base at J, with 4 bases in the middle. Looked up from germline, CDR1 is SGHAT and CDR2 is FQNNGV. This CDR3 region has 13 residues. CDR3 amino acids: CASSLAENTEAFF. For the CDR3, the DNA is TGTGCCAGCAGCTTAGCGGAGAACACTGAAGCTTTCTTT.

This chain links TRBV6-2 or TRBV6-3 with TRBJ2-1, with TRBD2 matching 11 bases. Germline CDR1 MNHEY, CDR2 SVGEGT. The V segment lost 6 bases and the J segment 10 bases; nucleotides outside the gene matches: 11. The CDR3 covers 15 residues. CDR3 nucleotides: TGTGCCAGCAGCCCGGGTAGCGGGAGGGCATCCGAGCAGTTCTTC. Amino acids: CASSPGSGRASEQFF.